This TCR beta chain was found in a study of blood T cell repertoires in COVID-19. For the study at large: The study drew acute and convalescent COVID-19 samples from the United States, Italy and Spain. The cDNA or gDNA used as material had been derived from T cells, B-cell-depleted T cells, or PBMCs.

Self-reported history from a screening survey and questionnaire set each donor's cohort. Original handling: Estimation of nucleated cell counts relied on the amplification of reference gene primers. Produced via immunoSEQ multiplex PCR; TCRdb's table is partial and in-frame only. V and J calls and clone size are given by that table; D and trimming were obtained from the DNA. The profile covers around 140,000 clones, with roughly 86% appearing a single time and 3% to 3.5% taken by the ten largest. The V end was cut by 2 bases, the J end by 5 bases, with 10 bases between. The CDR3 is 14 residues long. CDR1 and CDR2 (germline): MDHEN, SYDVKM.

This chain joins TRBV28 and TRBJ1-5, with D perhaps matching TRBD1 (6 bases). What was sequenced was PBMCs or T cells enriched from blood (not recorded which). This sequence originates from a woman aged 45-65 years with acute COVID-19. CDR3 bases: TGTGCCAGCAGTTTACAGGGGTTAGATCAGCCCCAGCATTTT. Translation gives CASSLQGLDQPQHF. The variable domain in full, completed from reference TRBV28 and TRBJ1-5, reads DVKVTQSSRYLVKRTGEKVFLECVQDMDHENMFWYRQDPGLGLRLIYFSYDVKMKEKGDIPEGYSVSREKKERFSLILESASTNQTSMYLCASSLQGLDQPQHFGDGTRLSIL.